One and the same sample provided the 2 T cell receptor beta chains below, sequenced in a study of monozygotic twins with inflammatory bowel disease. With the 5' RACE reads reprocessed, TCRdb shows one record per CDR3 protein and no DNA. The sample totals fewer than 550,000 distinct CDR3 sequences. Material for sequencing was blood. The receptors come from a human donor with ulcerative colitis or Crohn's disease, or a healthy co-twin of an affected twin (not recorded which).

This chain connects TRBV12-3 or TRBV12-4 to TRBJ2-7; TCRdb lists TRBD1, though no DNA is available to test this call. The CDR3 runs to 15 residues. CDR3: CASSFPALGVYEQYF.

The rearrangement uses TRBV3-1 and TRBJ1-6. Germline V CDR1 and CDR2: LGHDT, YNNKEL (reference sequence). The CDR3 runs 12 residues. The CDR3 here is CASSLPNSPLHF.